This T cell receptor beta chain was captured by sequencing in a study of cytomegalovirus exposure and HLA in healthy donors. CDR1 and CDR2 from the germline V gene are LNHNV and YYDKDF (reference sequence). The CDR3 is 14 amino acids. With 3 bases removed from V and 4 bases from J, the gap between germline ends came to 7 bases. Notes on the study in general: Prior analysis indicated that the majority of TCR beta V segments exhibited productivity approximately 90% or approximately 30% of the time. In vitro experiments confirmed that a few CMV-associated chains were specific for CMV antigens.

Concerning this clone itself: Its antigen is unknown.

Vbeta (60) and Jbeta (13) primers were used in the PCR. Sequencing used immunoSEQ multiplex PCR; TCRdb keeps in-frame clones, though not all of them. The profile shows over 65,000 clones, approximately 77% of them singletons. This sequence joins TRBV15 and TRBJ1-6, with D possibly being TRBD1 (5 bases). The sample comprised PBMCs. The sequence came from a woman aged 25 to 39 in good health and CMV-seropositive. The CDR3 coding sequence is TGTGCCACCAGCAGGGACAATTATAATTCACCCCTCCACTTT. Its translation is CATSRDNYNSPLHF.